One and the same sample provided the 13 T cell receptor beta chains below, sequenced in a study of blood T cells in healthy people across ages. Primed by a sample-barcoded 5' primer and a J-beta primer mix, a second PCR proceeded for 7 to 11 cycles. TCRdb processed the 5' RACE reads anew with MiXCR; each CDR3 protein has one entry. The table has over a million distinct CDR3 sequences, about 45% seen once. The source material was blood. These receptors were collected from a woman in her late teens or twenties in good health.

The chain is built from TRBV21-1 and TRBJ2-4; the D segment call TRBD1 is taken from the table without a DNA check. The end of the DNA fits TRBJ2-7 better, so the J call may be wrong. TRBV21-1 is recorded as a pseudogene. This CDR3 is built from 15 residues. The CDR3 spells CASSKVRGGPYEQYF. Here the CDR3 DNA reads TGTGCCAGCAGCAAAGTACGGGGGGGGCCGTACGAGCAGTACTTC.

V usage is TRBV7-9 and J usage is TRBJ2-1; D possibly corresponds to TRBD2 (5 bases). The CDR3 contains 12 residues. V lost 5 bases and J lost 7, with 9 bases in between. Germline V gives CDR1 SEHNR, CDR2 FQNEAQ (reference sequence). The CDR3 DNA reads as TGTGCCAGCAGCCGAAGGGAGAATGAGCAGTTCTTC. This encodes CASSRRENEQFF. Filled out from reference TRBV7-9 and TRBJ2-1, the complete variable domain reads DTGVSQNPRHKITKRGQNVTFRCDPISEHNRLYWYRQTLGQGPEFLTYFQNEAQLEKSRLLSDRFSAERPKGSFSTLEIQRTEQGDSAMYLCASSRRENEQFFGPGTRLTVL.

The rearrangement joins TRBV20-1 to TRBJ2-6; D uncertain. Germline V gives CDR1 DFQATT, CDR2 SNEGSKA (reference sequence). The CDR3 loop spans 19 amino acids. V gave up 0 bases and J gave up 4 bases, with 22 bases separating them. The CDR3 here is CSARDQRRPSLGGANVLTF. DNA of the CDR3: TGCAGTGCTAGAGATCAAAGACGCCCGAGTCTGGGGGGGGCCAACGTCCTGACTTTC.

This clonotype was observed a few times. The chain recombines TRBV4-3 with TRBJ2-1; 8 bases are a match to TRBD2. V lost 0 bases to trimming and J lost 5 bases; unmatched junction nucleotides: 9. CDR3 length: 17 residues. In germline, CDR1 is LGHNA, CDR2 YSLEER. The CDR3 DNA reads TGCGCCAGCAGCCAAGACTACATTAGCGGGGACAACAATGAGCAGTTCTTC. The encoded protein is CASSQDYISGDNNEQFF.

This clonotype was recorded a few times. The chain couples TRBV9 to TRBJ2-6; TRBD2 agrees at 10 bases. Germline CDR1 reads SGDLS; CDR2 reads YYNGEE. This CDR3 has 19 amino acids. V shed 0 bases and J 2 bases; nucleotides not matched to a gene: 8. The CDR3 DNA is TGTGCCAGCAGCGTAGATTCTAGCGGGAGCCGAGCTGGGGCCAACGTCCTGACTTTC. Translating gives CASSVDSSGSRAGANVLTF.

The chain uses TRBV5-1 and TRBJ1-2; unclear D gene. The CDR3 is made up of 15 amino acids. V was trimmed by 0 bases and J by 0 bases, leaving 9 bases between them. CDR1 is SGHRS and CDR2 is YFSETQ in the germline V gene. CDR3 protein: CASSLGTVSNYGYTF. The CDR3 DNA is TGCGCCAGCAGCTTGGGGACTGTGTCTAACTATGGCTACACCTTC.

V is TRBV12-3 or TRBV12-4 and J is TRBJ1-2; D gene unclear. This CDR3 has 13 amino acids. V lost 2 bases and J 7 bases, leaving 11 bases between the germline ends. CDR3 region: CASSLPPLGGYTF. The CDR3 DNA sequence: TGTGCCAGCAGTTTACCCCCTTTAGGTGGCTACACCTTC.

This clonotype was counted only a few times. The rearrangement uses TRBV6-5 and TRBJ2-7, with 9 bases identical to TRBD1. The V gene end was trimmed by 0 bases and the J gene end by 6 bases; junction bases not matched to a gene: 6. This CDR3 is built from 15 residues. CDR1 and CDR2 (germline): MNHEY, SVGAGI. CDR3 DNA: TGTGCCAGCAGTTACTCGATACAGGGGGCCGCCGAGCAGTACTTC. Protein product: CASSYSIQGAAEQYF.

The table lists this clonotype with a few counts. This chain uses TRBV25-1 with TRBJ2-1; 8 bases are a match to TRBD2. Germline values: CDR1 MGHDK, CDR2 SYGVNS. The CDR3 sequence is 15 residues long. Losses at the gene ends were 5 bases for V and 3 bases for J; bases not matched to a gene: 6. The CDR3 is CASSKSGGGYNEQFF. Here the CDR3 DNA reads TGTGCCAGCAGTAAAAGCGGGGGTGGCTACAATGAGCAGTTCTTC.

This clonotype was observed a handful of times. The chain is built from TRBV4-2 and TRBJ1-6; possibly TRBD1 for D (6 bases). The CDR3 sequence is 14 residues long. CDR1 and CDR2 (germline): LGHNA, YNFKEQ. Deletions cut 1 base from V and 11 bases from J, with 12 bases between. CDR3 in amino acids: CASSQADSSTPLHF. CDR3 bases: TGTGCCAGCAGCCAAGCGGACAGTTCGACACCCCTCCACTTT.

V gene TRBV20-1 combines with J gene TRBJ1-2; D is possibly TRBD1 (6 bases). Deletions cut 0 bases from V and 2 bases from J, with 13 bases between. CDR1 is DFQATT and CDR2 is SNEGSKA in the germline V gene (reference sequence). The CDR3 spans 15 residues. CDR3: CSARDLAGDNYGYTF. The CDR3 DNA reads as TGCAGTGCTAGAGATCTGGCAGGGGACAACTATGGCTACACCTTC.

This clonotype was detected once. The chain recombines TRBV6-1 with TRBJ2-1; tentatively, D is TRBD2 (5 bases). CDR1 and CDR2 (germline): MNHNS, SASEGT. The CDR3 is 18 amino acids. Trimming shortened V by 6 bases and J by 0 bases, and 21 bases separated the two germline ends. The CDR3 bases are TGTGCCAGCAGACCTCGGGCTAGCTCTTCGAGCTCCTACAATGAGCAGTTCTTC. It is translated as CASRPRASSSSSYNEQFF.

This clonotype was seen a single time. The chain carries TRBV7-3 and TRBJ2-3; D call uncertain. The length of the CDR3 is 14 residues. Trimming cost V 3 bases and J 4 bases, with 11 bases left between them. Germline CDR1 and CDR2: SGHTA and FQGTGA. For the CDR3, the DNA is TGTGCCAGCAGCTTGGCTAGTTGGGCAGATACGCAGTATTTT. Its translation: CASSLASWADTQYF.